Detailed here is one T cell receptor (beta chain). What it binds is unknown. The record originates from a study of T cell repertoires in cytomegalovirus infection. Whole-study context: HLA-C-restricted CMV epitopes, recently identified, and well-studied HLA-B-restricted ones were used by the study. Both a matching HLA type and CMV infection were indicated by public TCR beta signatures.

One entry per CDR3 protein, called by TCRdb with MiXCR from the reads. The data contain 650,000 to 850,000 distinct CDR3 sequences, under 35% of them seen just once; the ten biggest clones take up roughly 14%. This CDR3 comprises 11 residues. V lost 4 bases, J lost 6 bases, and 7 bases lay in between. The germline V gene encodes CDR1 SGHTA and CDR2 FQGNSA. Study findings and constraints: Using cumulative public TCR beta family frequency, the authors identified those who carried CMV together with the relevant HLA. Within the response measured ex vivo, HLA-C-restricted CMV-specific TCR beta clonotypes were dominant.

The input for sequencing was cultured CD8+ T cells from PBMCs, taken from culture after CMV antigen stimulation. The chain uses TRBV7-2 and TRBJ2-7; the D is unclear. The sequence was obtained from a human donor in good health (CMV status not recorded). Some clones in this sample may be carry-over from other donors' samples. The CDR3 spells CASSYAFEQYF. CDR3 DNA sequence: TGTGCCAGCAGCTACGCGTTCGAGCAGTACTTC.